These T cell receptor beta chains were read from a single sample in a study of T-cell memory formation after mild COVID-19. TCRdb re-derived calls from the 5' RACE reads in MiXCR, one entry per CDR3 protein. The table includes some 86,000 distinct CDR3 sequences, roughly 23% detected once. Sequencing input: PBMCs or a T cell subset sorted from them (not recorded which). The receptors were gathered from a man in his late teens or twenties who had mild COVID-19 (a few samples of this study predate the infection). Cell type and time point are not known. Each CDR3 is given with its conserved first and last residue. The D gene is left open where the match is weak. Not all rows give a size; the values are once, few, many and, for expanded clones, a class.

d_gene | abundance | j_gene | v_gene | CDR3aa | CDR3nt
. | . | TRBJ2-6 | TRBV6-5 | CASSQSYSGANVLTF | TGTGCCAGCAGTCAGAGTTACTCTGGGGCCAACGTCCTGACTTTC
. | few | TRBJ1-5 | TRBV29-1 | CSVEEGGQPQHF | TGCAGCGTTGAAGAGGGGGGTCAGCCCCAGCATTTT
. | . | TRBJ1-1 | TRBV7-9 | CASSLGDFGPLNTEAFF | TGTGCCAGCAGCTTAGGGGATTTTGGCCCCCTGAACACTGAAGCTTTCTTT
. | . | TRBJ1-5 | TRBV4-1 | CASSPGRISNQPQHF | TGCGCCAGCTCTCCCGGACGGATTAGCAATCAGCCCCAGCATTTT
TRBD2 | few | TRBJ2-1 | TRBV7-3 | CASSQAGNEQFF | TGTGCCAGCAGCCAAGCGGGGAATGAGCAGTTCTTC
. | few | TRBJ1-1 | TRBV20-1 | CSASRRAPRAFF | TGCAGTGCGAGTCGCAGGGCCCCCCGGGCTTTCTTT
TRBD1 | many | TRBJ2-1 | TRBV12-3/TRBV12-4 | CASSVQGDEQFF | TGTGCCAGCAGTGTACAGGGGGATGAGCAGTTCTTC
TRBD2 | . | TRBJ2-3 | TRBV27 | CASSLSVGGEQYF | TGTGCCAGCAGTTTATCGGTGGGAGGGGAACAGTATTTT
. | few | TRBJ2-2 | TRBV5-1 | CASSLNAGELFF | TGCGCCAGCAGCCTGAACGCCGGGGAGCTGTTTTTT
. | few | TRBJ2-1 | TRBV6-4 | CASSDKGNEQFF | TGTGCCAGCAGTGACAAGGGGAATGAGCAGTTCTTC
. | many | TRBJ2-1 | TRBV12-3/TRBV12-4 | CASRPGDNEQFF | TGTGCCAGCAGACCAGGGGACAATGAGCAGTTCTTC
. | many | TRBJ2-1 | TRBV5-6 | CASSYASNEQFF | TGTGCCAGCAGCTACGCCTCCAATGAGCAGTTCTTC
. | once | TRBJ1-3 | TRBV12-3/TRBV12-4 | CASRLGRSSGNTIYF | TGTGCCAGCAGATTGGGACGGTCCTCTGGAAACACCATATATTTT
TRBD1 | few | TRBJ1-1 | TRBV7-3 | CASSLSGQGWYEAFF | TGTGCCAGCAGCTTAAGTGGACAGGGGTGGTATGAAGCTTTCTTT
. | once | TRBJ2-4 | TRBV20-1 | CSAKLTDLAKNIQYF | TGCAGTGCTAAGCTGACAGACCTAGCCAAAAACATTCAGTACTTC
TRBD2 | few | TRBJ2-3 | TRBV12-3/TRBV12-4 | CASILSGGAADTQYF | TGTGCCAGCATCCTGAGCGGGGGGGCCGCGGATACGCAGTATTTT
. | few | TRBJ2-5 | TRBV6-5 | CASSYGGVETQYF | TGTGCCAGCAGTTACGGTGGGGTTGAGACCCAGTACTTC
. | many | TRBJ1-2 | TRBV7-3 | CASSLTGPGEGYTF | TGTGCCAGCAGCTTAACGGGGCCAGGGGAAGGCTACACCTTC
. | few | TRBJ2-5 | TRBV28 | CASSFRDRGPETQYF | TGTGCCAGCAGTTTCCGGGACCGCGGTCCAGAGACCCAGTACTTC
. | . | TRBJ2-7 | TRBV4-3 | CASSQDTPYEQYF | TGCGCCAGCAGCCAAGACACCCCCTACGAGCAGTACTTC
TRBD2 | . | TRBJ2-2 | TRBV4-3 | CASSQDLGLAEHGELFF | TGCGCCAGCAGCCAAGATCTAGGACTAGCGGAACACGGGGAGCTGTTTTTT
. | . | TRBJ2-2 | TRBV4-2 | CASSPPGVGTSSGELFF | TGTGCCAGCAGCCCCCCGGGTGTGGGGACGTCTTCCGGGGAGCTGTTTTTT
. | . | TRBJ2-1 | TRBV7-2 | CASSLAGLDNEQFF | TGTGCCAGCAGCTTAGCCGGGTTGGACAATGAGCAGTTCTTC
TRBD2 | . | TRBJ2-5 | TRBV15 | CATSTERGGGETQYF | TGTGCCACCAGCACCGAGCGGGGGGGAGGGGAGACCCAGTACTTC
. | . | TRBJ2-7 | TRBV4-2 | CASSQDRGFRYEQYF | TGTGCCAGCAGCCAAGATCGAGGGTTTCGGTACGAGCAGTACTTC
. | few | TRBJ1-3 | TRBV4-3 | CASSQEEQSSGNTIYF | TGCGCCAGCAGCCAAGAGGAACAGAGCTCTGGAAACACCATATATTTT
TRBD1 | . | TRBJ1-1 | TRBV6-5 | CASSFPDRGGEAFF | TGTGCCAGCAGTTTCCCCGACAGGGGAGGTGAAGCTTTCTTT
. | few | TRBJ2-3 | TRBV5-1 | CASRTGSRSTDTQYF | TGCGCCAGCAGAACAGGGTCGCGGAGCACAGATACGCAGTATTTT
. | few | TRBJ2-1 | TRBV7-8 | CASSSPGGGAGNEQFF | TGTGCCAGCAGCTCCCCCGGCGGAGGGGCAGGAAATGAGCAGTTCTTC
TRBD2 | . | TRBJ2-1 | TRBV5-1 | CASSYWGTSNDEQFF | TGCGCCAGCAGTTATTGGGGGACTAGCAATGATGAGCAGTTCTTC
. | few | TRBJ1-4 | TRBV7-9 | CASSSERTVNNEKLFF | TGTGCCAGCAGCTCGGAAAGGACAGTTAACAATGAAAAACTGTTTTTT
. | . | TRBJ1-1 | TRBV6-5 | CASSYSRGYHTEAFF | TGTGCCAGCAGTTACTCAAGGGGTTATCACACTGAAGCTTTCTTT
TRBD2 | . | TRBJ2-3 | TRBV12-3/TRBV12-4 | CASSNERGGGDTQYF | TGTGCCAGCAGTAACGAGCGGGGGGGCGGGGATACGCAGTATTTT
. | . | TRBJ1-1 | TRBV30 | CAWTQTEAFF | TGTGCCTGGACCCAGACTGAAGCTTTCTTT
. | few | TRBJ2-2 | TRBV9 | CASNQGTGELFF | TGTGCCAGCAACCAAGGGACCGGGGAGCTGTTTTTT
TRBD2 | few | TRBJ2-1 | TRBV7-8 | CASSSGVAGADYNEQFF | TGTGCCAGCAGTTCAGGGGTAGCGGGGGCGGACTACAATGAGCAGTTCTTC
TRBD1 | . | TRBJ2-1 | TRBV10-3 | CAISESRGNEQFF | TGTGCCATCAGTGAGTCCAGGGGGAATGAGCAGTTCTTC
. | . | TRBJ2-7 | TRBV4-2 | CASSLLGGPPEQYF | TGTGCCAGCAGCCTTCTCGGGGGGCCTCCCGAGCAGTACTTC
. | few | TRBJ2-7 | TRBV5-6 | CASSLLRGLHEQYF | TGTGCCAGCAGCTTGTTGCGGGGCTTACACGAGCAGTACTTC
TRBD1 | . | TRBJ1-1 | TRBV6-5 | CASSTTGENTEAFF | TGTGCCAGCAGTACCACAGGGGAGAACACTGAAGCTTTCTTT
. | . | TRBJ2-7 | TRBV5-1 | CASSPNGGERAYEQYF | TGCGCCAGCAGCCCGAATGGCGGGGAAAGGGCTTACGAGCAGTACTTC
TRBD1 | once | TRBJ2-1 | TRBV19 | CASRGQGVNRNEQFF | TGTGCCAGTAGGGGACAGGGCGTTAACCGCAATGAGCAGTTCTTC